Described below is a single TCR beta chain sequence and its context. What it binds is not known. The CDR3 covers 19 residues. CDR1 is SGHAT, CDR2 FQNNGV, per germline. The ends lost 0 bases at V and 1 base at J; junction bases unmatched: 5. The sample belongs to a study of cytomegalovirus exposure and HLA in healthy donors. Vbeta (60) and Jbeta (13) primers were used in the PCR. Some clones are missing from TCRdb's copy, which holds only in-frame ones; the method was immunoSEQ multiplex PCR. Seen here are approximately 46,000 clones, 65% to 80% observed once, and the top ten hold about 6%. Study-level results: A later analysis found most CMV-associated TCR beta chains apparently HLA-restricted.

The TCR was taken from a man aged 30 to 39 in good health and CMV-seronegative. The chain combines TRBV11-2 with TRBJ2-6; 11 bases line up with TRBD2. The specimen sequenced was PBMCs. The CDR3: CASSLELAGGSSGANVLTF. The CDR3 bases are TGTGCCAGCAGCTTAGAGCTAGCGGGAGGTTCATCTGGGGCCAACGTCCTGACTTTC.